This TCR beta chain was identified in a study of spatial heterogeneity in lung cancer. Overall study results and limits: Circulating ubiquitous expanded tumor TCRs were observed more frequently at resection than at follow-up.

Time point denoted: sample taken at primary tumor resection. Unsorted whole RNA from tumor, nontumor lung or frozen PBMC underwent sequencing. The cohort: 70 to 75 early-stage, untreated non-small cell lung cancer patients. Unique molecular identifiers, one per molecule, were present on every TCR cDNA molecule. TCRdb reprocessed the 5' RACE reads with MiXCR, giving one entry per CDR3 protein. The sample has some 47,000 distinct CDR3 sequences, approximately 7.6% seen once. V gave up 7 bases and J gave up 6 bases, with 16 bases separating them. The CDR3 has 13 amino acids. CDR1 is SQVTM, CDR2 ANQGSEA, per germline. This clonotype was found a few times. The antigen is unknown.

The source was PBMCs, collected at surgery. The sequence was obtained from a female donor with early-stage non-small cell lung cancer. The chain is built from TRBV29-1 and TRBJ2-1; D possibly uses TRBD1 or TRBD2 (5 bases each). CDR3 sequence: CSGRGGQLNEQFF. The DNA for the CDR3 is TGCAGCGGCCGGGGTGGACAACTCAATGAGCAGTTCTTC.